Listed here are 27 T cell receptor beta chains from one sample, sequenced in a study of blood T cell repertoires in COVID-19. Measured with immunoSEQ multiplex PCR; TCRdb has only the in-frame clones, and not every one. The table records approximately 300,000 clones, about nine tenths of them present only once. The sample taken for sequencing was peripheral blood. The receptors shown here come from a man aged 18 to 29 with active or convalescent COVID-19.

V and J are TRBV5-6 and TRBJ2-1, with D possibly being TRBD1 (6 bases). Trimming pared 3 bases from V and 1 base from J, leaving 17 bases between. Germline loops: CDR1 SGHDT, CDR2 YYEEEE. The CDR3 sequence is 17 residues long. The CDR3 nucleotides read TGTGCCAGCAGCTCGATCTCCCGGACAGATTCCTACAATGAGCAGTTCTTC. Its translation is CASSSISRTDSYNEQFF. The variable domain in full, with the rest retrieved from reference TRBV5-6 and TRBJ2-1, is DAGVTQSPTHLIKTRGQQVTLRCSPKSGHDTVSWYQQALGQGPQFIFQYYEEEERQRGNFPDRFSGHQFPNYSSELNVNALLLGDSALYLCASSSISRTDSYNEQFFGPGTRLTVL.

The V and J genes are TRBV11-3 and TRBJ2-1; 12 positions agree with TRBD2. V shed 4 bases and J 8 bases; nucleotides not matched to a gene: 12. Germline CDR1 reads SGHNT; CDR2 reads YENEEA. This CDR3 spans 17 amino acids. The CDR3 DNA reads as TGTGCCAGCAGCTCAGGACTAGCGGGGAAACGAGGCGATGAGCAGTTCTTC. This codes for CASSSGLAGKRGDEQFF.

The gene calls are TRBV9 and TRBJ1-3, with D unclear. This CDR3 has 15 residues. The ends were cut back, 4 bases at V and 0 bases at J, with 11 bases in the middle. CDR1 is SGDLS, CDR2 YYNGEE, per germline. The CDR3 coding sequence is TGTGCCAGCAGCTCTACAGCCTACTCTGGAAACACCATATATTTT. Encoded protein: CASSSTAYSGNTIYF.

V gene TRBV7-2 combines with J gene TRBJ1-6, with TRBD1 identical over 7 bases. Germline V gene data show CDR1 as SGHTA and CDR2 as FQGNSA. After removal of 4 bases from V and 7 bases from J, the junction contained 1 base not matched to a gene. The CDR3 is 13 amino acids. The DNA for the CDR3 is TGTGCCAGCAGCTCGACAGGGAATTCACCCCTCCACTTT. Translated: CASSSTGNSPLHF.

The rearrangement links TRBV29-1 to TRBJ1-1, with a possible D match to TRBD1 (6 bases). CDR3 length: 14 amino acids. Germline CDR1 reads SQVTM; CDR2 reads ANQGSEA. V lost 1 base and J lost 5, with 14 bases in between. The CDR3 DNA reads TGCAGCGTTGAAGCGCAGGGGCGGGGGACTGAAGCTTTCTTT. It yields the protein CSVEAQGRGTEAFF. The entire variable domain, with the rest obtained from reference TRBV29-1 and TRBJ1-1, is as follows: SAVISQKPSRDICQRGTSLTIQCQVDSQVTMMFWYRQQPGQSLTLIATANQGSEATYESGFVIDKFPISRPNLTFSTLTVSNMSPEDSSIYLCSVEAQGRGTEAFFGQGTRLTVV.

The gene calls are TRBV6-5 and TRBJ2-5; 10 bases are a match to TRBD2. Germline values: CDR1 MNHEY, CDR2 SVGAGI. The CDR3 contains 16 residues. V gave up 2 bases and J gave up 5 bases; unmatched junction bases: 8. The CDR3 DNA is TGTGCCAGCAGTTACCGAGGGCTAGCGGGAGTGGAGACCCAGTACTTC. Translating gives CASSYRGLAGVETQYF.

The J gene is TRBJ1-2, the V gene TRBV28, with 10 positions matching TRBD1. This CDR3 is 15 amino acids long. In germline, CDR1 is MDHEN, CDR2 SYDVKM. The junction had 13 bases not matched to a gene; V was cut back by 3 bases and J by 12 bases. The CDR3 region is CASSLIGTGASVHTF. Here the CDR3 DNA reads TGTGCCAGCAGTTTGATCGGGACAGGGGCTTCAGTGCACACCTTC.

CDR3 sequence: CASHRGTGANVLTF. The CDR3 bases are TGTGCCAGCCACAGGGGTACTGGGGCCAACGTCCTGACTTTC. The rearrangement links TRBV2 to TRBJ2-6; 7 bases are shared with TRBD1. The V and J ends lost 8 bases and 2 bases, in that order; junction bases with no gene match: 3. Per germline, CDR1 SNHLY and CDR2 FYNNEI. CDR3 length: 14 amino acids.

This clone is a singleton in its sample. V and J are TRBV4-3 and TRBJ2-7, with unresolved D. The V end lost 8 bases, the J end lost 3 bases, and 26 bases lay between the germline ends. The CDR3 length is 17 residues. Germline CDR1 reads LGHNA; CDR2 reads YSLEER. The CDR3 DNA follows: TGCGCCAGCCCGAGGCCTTTGAGGTCGCCGCCGAACTACGAGCAGTACTTC. Translating gives CASPRPLRSPPNYEQYF.

This clone was picked up one time. The chain has TRBV6-1 and TRBJ1-5; 8 bases match TRBD1. V was clipped by 0 bases and J by 11 bases; unmatched bases: 3. The CDR3 loop spans 13 amino acids. CDR1 MNHNS and CDR2 SASEGT come from the germline V gene. CDR3 sequence: CASSEAPDRAQHF. As DNA, the CDR3 is TGTGCCAGCAGTGAAGCCCCGGACAGGGCCCAGCATTTT.

V is TRBV7-9 and J is TRBJ1-5; D might be TRBD1 (5 bases). From germline, CDR1 is SEHNR and CDR2 FQNEAQ (reference sequence). V was clipped by 3 bases and J by 2 bases, with 14 bases between them. The CDR3 spans 16 residues. CDR3 bases: TGTGCCAGCAGCTTGTTTGGGGGGATGGGCAATCAGCCCCAGCATTTT. Its protein product is CASSLFGGMGNQPQHF.

The DNA of the CDR3 is TGTGCCAGCAGCGTCTACGGGACTAGCGGCGACTCCTACGAGCAGTACTTC. This codes for CASSVYGTSGDSYEQYF. The genes are TRBV5-6 and TRBJ2-7; 11 nucleotides align to TRBD2. V trimming: 4 bases; J trimming: 0 bases; junction bases outside the gene matches: 9. Germline-derived CDR1 and CDR2 are SGHDT and YYEEEE. The CDR3 is made up of 17 amino acids.

The chain couples TRBV10-2 to TRBJ2-5, with 7 bases that match TRBD1. The CDR3 has 15 amino acids. Trimming removed 7 bases from V and 2 bases from J; junction bases left unmatched: 10. Germline V gene data show CDR1 as WSHSY and CDR2 as SAAADI. The CDR3 sequence: CASMPWTGSQETQYF. The CDR3 coding sequence is TGCGCCAGCATGCCCTGGACAGGATCTCAAGAGACCCAGTACTTC.

The chain combines TRBV7-6 with TRBJ1-1; D gene ambiguous. CDR1 and CDR2 (germline): SGHVS, FNYEAQ. The CDR3 extends over 13 amino acids. The ends were cut back, 4 bases at V and 1 base at J, with 7 bases in the middle. CDR3 sequence: CASSSDWNTEAFF. DNA of the CDR3: TGTGCCAGCAGCTCCGACTGGAACACTGAAGCTTTCTTT. Using reference TRBV7-6 and TRBJ1-1 for the parts outside the CDR3, the full variable domain is GAGVSQSPRYKVTKRGQDVALRCDPISGHVSLYWYRQALGQGPEFLTYFNYEAQQDKSGLPNDRFSAERPEGSISTLTIQRTEQRDSAMYRCASSSDWNTEAFFGQGTRLTVV.

This clone showed up just once. The J gene is TRBJ2-7, the V gene TRBV28; TRBD2 matches at 12 bases. Trimming cost V 5 bases and J 6 bases; bases outside gene matches: 5. Germline assignment: CDR1 MDHEN and CDR2 SYDVKM. This CDR3 has 14 amino acids. The CDR3 DNA reads as TGTGCCAGCAGTCCCCGGACTAGCGGGATCGAGCAGTACTTC. Its translation: CASSPRTSGIEQYF.

The chain carries TRBV10-2 and TRBJ2-7; TRBD1 aligns across 10 bases. CDR3 length equals 15 residues. The germline gives CDR1 WSHSY, CDR2 SAAADI. The trim removed 7 bases at V and 3 bases at J, leaving 9 bases unmatched. The CDR3 loop reads CASTLRTGGIYEQYF. CDR3 sequence (DNA): TGCGCCAGCACTCTAAGGACAGGGGGGATCTACGAGCAGTACTTC.

The chain carries TRBV7-9 and TRBJ1-2; possible D gene TRBD1, 5 bases. CDR3 length: 13 residues. V gave up 4 bases and J gave up 6 bases, with 12 bases separating them. Germline V gene lookup returns CDR1 SEHNR and CDR2 FQNEAQ (reference sequence). CDR3 sequence reads: CASSWQGGDGYTF. CDR3 DNA: TGTGCCAGCAGCTGGCAGGGTGGAGATGGCTACACCTTC.

This clone was picked up a small number of times. The chain joins TRBV19 to TRBJ2-1; D uncertain. Germline V gene sequence: CDR1 LNHDA, CDR2 SQIVND (reference sequence). This CDR3 contains 15 residues. V gave up 2 bases and J gave up 4 bases, with 12 bases separating them. The CDR3 nucleotides are TGTGCCAGTAGTATATGGCAGGAACTTTACAATGAGCAGTTCTTC. The encoded protein is CASSIWQELYNEQFF.

The DNA for the CDR3 is TGTGCCAGCAGCAATTTAGCGGGAGGGCCTTATAATGAGCAGTTCTTC. This gives the protein CASSNLAGGPYNEQFF. The rearrangement uses TRBV7-9 and TRBJ2-1; TRBD2 matches 11 bases. V trimming: 5 bases; J trimming: 7 bases; junction bases outside the gene matches: 10. CDR1 is SEHNR, CDR2 FQNEAQ, per germline (reference sequence). This CDR3 is 16 amino acids long. The variable domain in full, with the rest retrieved from reference TRBV7-9 and TRBJ2-1, is DTGVSQNPRHKITKRGQNVTFRCDPISEHNRLYWYRQTLGQGPEFLTYFQNEAQLEKSRLLSDRFSAERPKGSFSTLEIQRTEQGDSAMYLCASSNLAGGPYNEQFFGPGTRLTVL.

This rearrangement joins TRBV14 to TRBJ2-1, with 8 positions matching TRBD2. CDR3 length equals 12 residues. J was trimmed by 15 bases and V by 7 bases; bases with no gene match: 11. Looked up from germline, CDR1 is SGHDN and CDR2 is FVKESK. The CDR3 spells CASTSAAGVVFF. CDR3 bases: TGTGCCAGCACCTCCGCAGCGGGAGTGGTGTTCTTC. The variable domain in full, with the rest retrieved from reference TRBV14 and TRBJ2-1, is EAGVTQFPSHSVIEKGQTVTLRCDPISGHDNLYWYRRVMGKEIKFLLHFVKESKQDESGMPNNRFLAERTGGTYSTLKVQPAELEDSGVYFCASTSAAGVVFFGPGTRLTVL.

CDR3 residues: CASSVDGGPQPQHF. CDR3 nucleotide sequence: TGTGCCAGCAGCGTAGACGGGGGGCCTCAGCCCCAGCATTTT. The chain combines TRBV9 with TRBJ1-5, with D possibly matching TRBD1 (6 bases). Trimming cost V 0 bases and J 6 bases, with 10 bases left between them. CDR1 and CDR2 (germline): SGDLS, YYNGEE. The CDR3 is 14 residues long.

J is TRBJ2-6 and V is TRBV5-1; D remains ambiguous. Trimming left V 0 bases short and J 0 bases short, with 7 bases between. The CDR3 covers 16 residues. The germline V gene has CDR1 SGHRS and CDR2 YFSETQ. This CDR3 is CASSLASFSGANVLTF. The CDR3 region has the DNA TGCGCCAGCAGCTTGGCCTCCTTCTCTGGGGCCAACGTCCTGACTTTC.

This clone appeared once. This chain joins TRBV19 and TRBJ2-1; TRBD2 aligns across 7 bases. The CDR3 sequence is 15 residues long. CDR1 and CDR2 from the germline V gene are LNHDA and SQIVND (reference sequence). V lost 5 bases to trimming and J lost 7 bases; unmatched junction nucleotides: 11. CDR3 region: CASSWGGMYGNEQFF. Here the CDR3 DNA reads TGTGCCAGTAGTTGGGGGGGGATGTATGGGAATGAGCAGTTCTTC.

This sequence joins TRBV2 and TRBJ1-1, with D maybe TRBD1 (6 bases). The CDR3 length is 14 residues. Germline V gene lookup returns CDR1 SNHLY and CDR2 FYNNEI. V was trimmed by 5 bases and J by 3 bases, leaving 13 bases between them. This CDR3 is CASSRPRTDTEAFF. CDR3 DNA sequence: TGTGCCAGCAGTCGACCTCGGACAGACACTGAAGCTTTCTTT.

DNA of the CDR3: TGTGCCAGCACCCACAGAGCTAGCGGCGCAGATACGCAGTATTTT. Translating it yields CASTHRASGADTQYF. This sequence joins TRBV7-8 and TRBJ2-3; 7 bases map to TRBD2. Germline V lookup: CDR1 SGHVS, CDR2 FQNEAQ. This CDR3 region has 15 residues. V shed 7 bases and J 4 bases; nucleotides not matched to a gene: 11.

Comments on this clone: Different DNA sequences within this sample yield the same CDR3. The chain uses TRBV7-2 and TRBJ1-1; no reliable D call. Germline values: CDR1 SGHTA, CDR2 FQGNSA. CDR3 length: 13 amino acids. The V end was cut by 1 base, the J end by 2 bases, with 5 bases between. CDR3 nucleotide sequence: TGTGCCAGCAGCTTAGTAGTAAACACTGAAGCTTTCTTT. Its translation: CASSLVVNTEAFF.

Turning to this clone: The sample holds other DNA sequences that translate to the same CDR3. The chain carries TRBV20-1 and TRBJ1-2; D is uncertain. Germline lookup yields CDR1 DFQATT and CDR2 SNEGSKA (reference sequence). CDR3 length equals 11 residues. V gave up 5 bases and J gave up 2 bases, with 6 bases separating them. The CDR3 sequence: CSASENYGYTF. CDR3 coding DNA: TGCAGTGCTTCGGAGAACTATGGCTACACCTTC.